This T cell receptor (beta chain) was documented in a study of blood T cell repertoires in COVID-19 (dated by TCRdb to the early 2020s). Describing the broader study: The collaborator samples originated in the United States, Italy and Spain and spanned the acute and convalescent phases of COVID-19. Sample metadata almost always included a de-identified subject ID, COVID-19 status, age in years and sex. Where available, HLA class I and class II types were obtained from metadata supplied by the sample provider rather than from assay-based typing. The repertoires were made available in a free public database intended to serve as a resource for research on the immune response to SARS-CoV-2. Deeply sampled blood TCRbeta repertoires from subjects exposed to, actively infected with, or recovered from COVID-19 were included in the dataset. Samples came from the ongoing ImmuneRACE study (first 160 participants) plus 1,254 subjects from 6 global collaborators. The material from the prospective study consisted of cDNA or gDNA derived from T cells, B-cell-depleted T cells, or PBMCs. Overall study results and their limits: How much clinical and demographic metadata was included differed by source and by participant, and the metadata was provided uncurated.

The immunoSEQ Assay, a bias-controlled multiplex PCR, was used to amplify TCRbeta CDR3 regions from genomic DNA. As for how the authors treated the data: Within the assay, amplification of reference gene primers was used to estimate how many nucleated cells each sample contained. Sequence reads were collapsed and filtered to measure the absolute abundance of every unique TCRbeta CDR3 rearrangement. For each sample, productive Simpson clonality was calculated as the square root of Simpson's diversity index over productive rearrangements. Sourced from immuneACCESS, this table was stored by TCRdb with only in-frame sequences that have V and J called. A share of the clones is absent; for the studies checked, an unresolved V gene accounts for under half, and the remainder has no known explanation. That table supplies the V and J calls and clone size; D and trimming were determined from the DNA. Within this sample are a few hundred thousand clones, with around 91% of them counted one time only. Jointly, the top ten make up about 0.63% of the sample.

Enrolling through a virtual design, the prospective study's participants ranged in age from roughly 18 to 95 years and lived across some 23 United States geographic areas. In the prospective study, participants were assigned to cohorts based on the clinical history participants reported in a screening survey and a study questionnaire. Recovered participants in ImmuneRACE Cohort 3 were defined as having two consecutive negative NP/OP PCR tests, clearance from a healthcare professional, or resolution of symptoms. Mobile phlebotomists in the prospective study collected whole blood, serum and a nasopharyngeal or oropharyngeal swab from every participant. Over a roughly 2-month period, participants in the prospective study had the option of providing additional blood draws and questionnaires. Blood samples from the prospective study were shipped frozen or at room temperature prior to DNA extraction.

A single count supports this clone. Its antigen is still unknown. It has no much larger one-base neighbor in the sample; base qualities were not kept. V and J are trimmed by 6 bases and 7 bases, and the gene matches miss 4 bases of the junction. In the germline V gene, CDR1 corresponds to MNHEY and CDR2 to SVGAGI. The CDR3 holds 14 amino acids from the cysteine to the phenylalanine. The only DNA kept is the CDR3, 42 bases in frame from the first base. Input material: PBMCs or T cells enriched from blood (not recorded which). The rearrangement joined TRBV6-5 to TRBJ2-1, with 12 central nucleotides matching TRBD2. The TCR was taken from a man younger than 35 who had recovered from COVID-19. The CDR3 here reads CASSFTSGRNEQFF. The sequenced DNA is TGTGCCAGCAGCTTTACTAGCGGGAGGAATGAGCAGTTCTTC.